These 28 T cell receptor beta chains were all obtained from the same sample, sequenced in a study of blood T cell repertoires in COVID-19. Only in-frame clones appear in the TCRdb table, and some are missing; sequencing was by immunoSEQ multiplex PCR. The repertoire has 60,000 to 85,000 clones, approximately 84% of them found once; the top ten carry 30% to 45%. Sample: peripheral blood. The receptors here all came from a man aged 65 to 79 with acute or convalescent COVID-19.

J is TRBJ2-5 and V is TRBV5-1; 11 positions match TRBD2. V gave up 3 bases and J gave up 5 bases; unmatched junction bases: 3. Germline V gene data show CDR1 as SGHRS and CDR2 as YFSETQ. This CDR3 is 14 amino acids long. CDR3 amino acids: CASSSGTSGETQYF. The CDR3 bases are TGCGCCAGCAGCTCCGGGACTAGCGGTGAGACCCAGTACTTC. The full variable domain, rest sourced from reference TRBV5-1 and TRBJ2-5, is KAGVTQTPRYLIKTRGQQVTLSCSPISGHRSVSWYQQTPGQGLQFLFEYFSETQRNKGNFPGRFSGRQFSNSRSEMNVSTLELGDSALYLCASSSGTSGETQYFGPGTRLLVL.

CDR3: CASSFAVTGSSRRMNTEAFF. In DNA, the CDR3 is TGCGCCAGCAGCTTTGCGGTGACGGGGTCCTCTAGGAGAATGAACACTGAAGCTTTCTTT. The V call is TRBV5-1, the J call TRBJ1-1; D unresolved. Trimming left V 2 bases short and J 0 bases short, with 26 bases between. This CDR3 has 20 residues. Germline-derived CDR1 and CDR2 are SGHRS and YFSETQ.

The V and J genes are TRBV19 and TRBJ2-7; 12 bases fit TRBD1. Germline CDR1 and CDR2: LNHDA and SQIVND (reference sequence). The CDR3 has 16 amino acids. V lost 1 base, J lost 5 bases, and 6 bases stayed unmatched. This CDR3 is CASSIGPGTGGHEQYF. CDR3 nucleotide sequence: TGTGCCAGTAGTATAGGCCCCGGGACAGGGGGCCACGAGCAGTACTTC.

The rearrangement joins TRBV7-2 to TRBJ1-2; maybe TRBD1 (6 bases). The length of the CDR3 is 15 residues. CDR1 and CDR2 from the germline V gene are SGHTA and FQGNSA. The V and J ends lost 1 base and 3 bases respectively, with 12 bases between them. The CDR3 region is CASSLVRGADYGYTF. Written as DNA, the CDR3 is TGTGCCAGCAGCTTAGTCCGGGGGGCGGACTATGGCTACACCTTC.

The chain couples TRBV27 to TRBJ2-6; 7 bases align to TRBD2. The trim removed 3 bases at V and 0 bases at J, leaving 20 bases unmatched. CDR1 and CDR2 (germline): MNHEY, SMNVEV (reference sequence). This CDR3 comprises 22 residues. CDR3 in amino acids: CASSLGGPGRRAASSGANVLTF. CDR3 bases: TGTGCCAGCAGTTTGGGAGGGCCGGGCCGGAGGGCCGCCAGCTCTGGGGCCAACGTCCTGACTTTC.

The V call is TRBV18, the J call TRBJ1-5; the match to TRBD1 covers 10 bases. The junction had 8 bases not matched to a gene; V was cut back by 5 bases and J by 7 bases. This CDR3 has 15 residues. Germline V gene data show CDR1 as KGHSH and CDR2 as LQKENI. DNA for the CDR3: TGTGCCAGCTCATCATCCGGGACAGGGGAACAGCCCCAGCATTTT. Translated, it gives CASSSSGTGEQPQHF.

As DNA, the CDR3 is TGTGCCAGCAGGTTTACAGGGGGTGATGAGCAGTTCTTC. It yields the protein CASRFTGGDEQFF. The rearrangement links TRBV11-2 to TRBJ2-1, with TRBD1 matching 8 bases. The CDR3 loop spans 13 amino acids. The V segment lost 6 bases and the J segment 8 bases; nucleotides outside the gene matches: 6. The germline V gene encodes CDR1 SGHAT and CDR2 FQNNGV.

CDR3 amino acids: CASSPRGGRANTGELFF. The CDR3 DNA reads TGTGCCAGCAGCCCCCGTGGAGGGAGGGCCAACACCGGGGAGCTGTTTTTT. V gene TRBV11-2 combines with J gene TRBJ2-2; 7 nucleotides align to TRBD2. CDR3 length: 17 amino acids. V gave up 5 bases and J gave up 2 bases; unmatched junction bases: 11. Germline CDR1 SGHAT, CDR2 FQNNGV. Drawing the rest from reference TRBV11-2 and TRBJ2-2, the complete variable domain is EAGVAQSPRYKIIEKRQSVAFWCNPISGHATLYWYQQILGQGPKLLIQFQNNGVVDDSQLPKDRFSAERLKGVDSTLKIQPAKLEDSAVYLCASSPRGGRANTGELFFGEGSRLTVL.

The chain combines TRBV5-1 with TRBJ2-7; 14 nucleotides match TRBD2. The CDR3 length is 17 residues. Germline-derived CDR1 and CDR2 are SGHRS and YFSETQ. V was pared by 0 bases and J by 4 bases, with 6 bases of the junction left unmatched. The CDR3 DNA follows: TGCGCCAGCAGCTTGGGCCGAGGGACTAGCGGGAGTTACGAGCAGTACTTC. Its translation: CASSLGRGTSGSYEQYF.

The V gene is TRBV2, the J gene TRBJ2-3; 11 nucleotides match TRBD2. The V gene's germline CDR1 is SNHLY and CDR2 FYNNEI. The V segment lost 6 bases and the J segment 5 bases; nucleotides outside the gene matches: 7. The CDR3 consists of 15 residues. CDR3 nucleotides: TGTGCCAGCAGAGATAGCGGGGGGGCCCGAGATACGCAGTATTTT. This translates into CASRDSGGARDTQYF.

V gene TRBV28 combines with J gene TRBJ1-5; 12 bases line up with TRBD1. CDR1 and CDR2 (germline): MDHEN, SYDVKM. With 7 bases clipped from V and 6 bases from J, the junction kept 7 bases outside the gene matches. The length of the CDR3 is 15 residues. The CDR3 spells CASTPGTGGGQPQHF. The CDR3 DNA sequence: TGTGCCAGCACCCCAGGGACAGGGGGCGGTCAGCCCCAGCATTTT.

This clone appeared a few times. V gene TRBV20-1 combines with J gene TRBJ1-5; 7 nucleotides agree with TRBD1. This CDR3 has 15 amino acids. Per germline, CDR1 DFQATT and CDR2 SNEGSKA (reference sequence). V gave up 6 bases and J gave up 1 base; unmatched junction bases: 9. CDR3 loop: CSASLQGRSNQPQHF. As DNA, the CDR3 is TGCAGTGCGAGTCTACAGGGGAGGAGCAATCAGCCCCAGCATTTT.

V usage is TRBV14 and J usage is TRBJ2-1; D perhaps matches TRBD2 (7 bases). Germline V lookup: CDR1 SGHDN, CDR2 FVKESK. The CDR3 is 13 amino acids. V was trimmed by 6 bases and J by 9 bases, leaving 15 bases between them. The CDR3 DNA is TGTGCCAGCAGGGGGGGGCTATTGGGTGAGCAGTTCTTC. Its protein product is CASRGGLLGEQFF.

This clone was recorded a few times. The rearrangement uses TRBV18 and TRBJ2-2, with D uncertain. Germline CDR1 and CDR2: KGHSH and LQKENI. The CDR3 length is 13 residues. V lost 5 bases to trimming and J lost 5 bases, with 9 bases between them. In nucleotides, the CDR3 is TGTGCCAGCTCAGCTAGTAGAACCGGGGAGCTGTTTTTT. The encoded protein is CASSASRTGELFF.

This chain connects TRBV10-3 to TRBJ2-2; TRBD2 might be the D (5 bases). Germline V gives CDR1 ENHRY, CDR2 SYGVKD. The CDR3 sequence is 15 residues long. The V end was cut by 3 bases, the J end by 8 bases, with 16 bases between. Written as DNA, the CDR3 is TGTGCCATCAGTGACAACGACGGGGAGATGGGGGAGCTGTTTTTT. As protein: CAISDNDGEMGELFF.

The chain employs TRBV7-9 and TRBJ1-2, with D maybe TRBD1 (6 bases). V was shortened by 5 bases and J by 7 bases, with 17 bases between the two germline ends. The CDR3 consists of 14 residues. The germline V gene encodes CDR1 SEHNR and CDR2 FQNEAQ (reference sequence). The DNA for the CDR3 is TGTGCCAGCAGCACCGGAGGGGGGGCGGGTGGCTACACCTTC. This encodes CASSTGGGAGGYTF.

The V and J genes are TRBV30 and TRBJ1-1, with no clear D. This CDR3 is 14 amino acids long. Trimming took 0 bases from V and 1 from J, leaving 9 bases between them. The germline CDR1 and CDR2 sequences are GTSNPN and SVGIG (reference sequence). CDR3 in amino acids: CAWSVWGENTEAFF. The CDR3 nucleotides read TGTGCCTGGAGTGTATGGGGAGAGAACACTGAAGCTTTCTTT.

The V gene is TRBV7-3, the J gene TRBJ2-1; possible D gene TRBD2, 6 bases. CDR1 and CDR2 (germline): SGHTA, FQGTGA. This CDR3 is built from 13 residues. V was pared by 5 bases and J by 8 bases, with 13 bases between. The CDR3 sequence: CASSQSGSDEQFF. The CDR3 DNA sequence: TGTGCCAGCAGCCAAAGCGGGTCGGATGAGCAGTTCTTC. The complete variable domain, with remaining parts taken from reference TRBV7-3 and TRBJ2-1, reads GAGVSQTPSNKVTEKGKYVELRCDPISGHTALYWYRQSLGQGPEFLIYFQGTGAADDSGLPNDRFFAVRPEGSVSTLKIQRTERGDSAVYLCASSQSGSDEQFFGPGTRLTVL.

The chain couples TRBV19 to TRBJ2-3; tentatively, D is TRBD2 (6 bases). The CDR3 length is 15 residues. Germline CDR1 and CDR2: LNHDA and SQIVND (reference sequence). Trimming removed 4 bases at V and 6 bases at J, with 17 bases between. As DNA, the CDR3 is TGTGCCAGTAGTACTAAGGGAATAGCGGCTGATACGCAGTATTTT. Translated: CASSTKGIAADTQYF. The whole variable domain, filled in from reference TRBV19 and TRBJ2-3, reads DGGITQSPKYLFRKEGQNVTLSCEQNLNHDAMYWYRQDPGQGLRLIYYSQIVNDFQKGDIAEGYSVSREKKESFPLTVTSAQKNPTAFYLCASSTKGIAADTQYFGPGTRLTVL.

This chain links TRBV9 with TRBJ2-7, with TRBD1 matching over 9 bases. From germline, CDR1 is SGDLS and CDR2 YYNGEE. J was trimmed by 4 bases and V by 3 bases; bases with no gene match: 5. The CDR3 covers 14 residues. Written as DNA, the CDR3 is TGTGCCAGCAGCGGCCGGGACAGGGAGTACGAGCAGTACTTC. Translation: CASSGRDREYEQYF.

The V and J genes are TRBV2 and TRBJ2-5; D possibly corresponds to TRBD2 (5 bases). V was pared by 4 bases and J by 5 bases, with 14 bases between. CDR3 size: 14 residues. Germline CDR1 and CDR2: SNHLY and FYNNEI. The CDR3 bases are TGTGCCAGCAGTGTAGCTTTGCGGGCGGAGACCCAGTACTTC. This codes for CASSVALRAETQYF.

The CDR3 nucleotides are TGTGCCACCAGTGACCCCGGACAGGGTGCGCAGTTCTTC. This encodes CATSDPGQGAQFF. The rearrangement links TRBV24-1 to TRBJ2-1; TRBD1 matches 8 bases. V shed 4 bases and J 12 bases; nucleotides not matched to a gene: 7. CDR3 length: 13 amino acids. CDR1 and CDR2 from the germline V gene are KGHDR and SFDVKD.

The rearrangement links TRBV6-2 or TRBV6-3 to TRBJ1-5; D remains ambiguous. The CDR3 totals 14 residues. Between the trimmed V and J ends, which lost 4 bases and 3 bases, there was a span of 10 bases. Germline CDR1 is MNHEY and CDR2 is SVGEGT. The CDR3 sequence: CASSLRDYNQPQHF. The CDR3 DNA follows: TGTGCCAGCAGTTTGCGGGATTACAATCAGCCCCAGCATTTT.

This chain connects TRBV29-1 to TRBJ1-1, with a possible D match to TRBD1 (6 bases). Germline V gives CDR1 SQVTM, CDR2 ANQGSEA. V lost 7 bases and J lost 4, with 19 bases in between. The CDR3 extends over 14 amino acids. The chain's CDR3 is CSGGGAGQFTEAFF. The DNA for the CDR3 is TGCAGCGGTGGGGGGGCAGGGCAGTTCACTGAAGCTTTCTTT.

This clone was recorded once. The chain combines TRBV6-1 with TRBJ2-1; TRBD2 matches at 12 bases. Germline V CDR1 and CDR2: MNHNS, SASEGT. This CDR3 has 21 amino acids. The junction had 12 bases not matched to a gene; V was cut back by 0 bases and J by 0 bases. CDR3 sequence (DNA): TGTGCCAGCAGTGAAGCGCCACCGGGACTAGCGGGCCCCAGCTCCTACAATGAGCAGTTCTTC. Protein: CASSEAPPGLAGPSSYNEQFF.

The V and J genes are TRBV28 and TRBJ1-1; D gene unclear. Germline lookup yields CDR1 MDHEN and CDR2 SYDVKM. The CDR3 runs 13 residues. Between the trimmed V and J ends, which lost 6 bases and 3 bases, there was a span of 11 bases. In DNA form, the CDR3 reads TGTGCCAGCAGCCGGTGGAGGGACACTGAAGCTTTCTTT. This encodes CASSRWRDTEAFF.

The chain links TRBV12-3 or TRBV12-4 to TRBJ2-7, with 10 bases fitting TRBD1. J lost 6 bases, V lost 5 bases, and 1 base had no gene match. The length of the CDR3 is 12 residues. The CDR3 is CASSRDRGEQYF. The CDR3 DNA sequence: TGTGCCAGCAGTCGGGACAGGGGCGAGCAGTACTTC.

The chain combines TRBV28 with TRBJ2-7, with D perhaps matching TRBD2 (5 bases). V lost 6 bases to trimming and J lost 2 bases, with 14 bases between them. The CDR3 extends over 14 amino acids. Germline loops: CDR1 MDHEN, CDR2 SYDVKM. CDR3 in amino acids: CASSPSLTPYEQYF. CDR3 sequence (DNA): TGTGCCAGCAGCCCTAGCTTAACCCCCTACGAGCAGTACTTC.